Listed below are T cell receptor beta chains from one sample, sequenced in a study of cytomegalovirus exposure and HLA in healthy donors. Sequencing used immunoSEQ multiplex PCR; TCRdb keeps in-frame clones, though not all of them. The table lists 150,000 to 200,000 clones, around two thirds of them singletons. The sequenced sample consisted of PBMCs. Receptors were obtained from a young man in good health and CMV-seropositive. CDR3s include the opening cysteine and the closing phenylalanine or tryptophan. Clone size is given for some rows only: seen once, a few or many times, or a class if the clone is expanded.

clone_size,v_call,cdr3_aa
once,TRBV27,CASSLLGSMTSGKLFF
NA,TRBV12-5,CASGQKRGTVMNTEAFF
NA,TRBV18,CASSPGQGGGTEAFF
NA,TRBV5-5,CASSLAVLQSDGYTF
NA,TRBV5-1,CASSLTSYNEQFF
NA,TRBV6-5,CASSYYDRAYGYTF
NA,TRBV5-1,CASSFAGGRNEKLFF
NA,TRBV2,CASSGSRGSYEQYF
NA,TRBV2,CASSKSGQGGLSYQPQHF
NA,TRBV7-3,CASSLNRGTNYGYTF
NA,TRBV5-1,CASSGIAGSYNAQFF
NA,TRBV4-1,CASSQGGYGVRSSYEQYF
NA,TRBV6-1,CASKRDQETQYF
NA,TRBV5-1,CASSWGDRMEETQYF
NA,TRBV4-1,CASSPGLAVSYNEQFF
few,TRBV5-1,CASSWGQANTEAFF
NA,TRBV28,CASFRDRGGWGQPQHF
once,TRBV7-9,CASSSNPGVSTGELFF
NA,TRBV6-6,CASSYSAGGETQYF
NA,TRBV5-1,CASSSGDSHYEQYF
NA,TRBV12-5,CASGLVQNEQYF
once,TRBV2,CASRRETQYF
few,TRBV27,CASSLRPNTGELFF
NA,TRBV6-5,CASSYSERGYNEQFF
NA,TRBV2,CASRATALGSHQPQHF
NA,TRBV27,CASSPGQGGNEQYF
NA,TRBV6-5,CASRQQGAGDEQYF
NA,TRBV19,CATQIKLQGGTEAFF
NA,TRBV6-1,CAVGGYQTSYEQYF
once,TRBV7-9,CASSLARYQYNEQFF
NA,TRBV6-1,CASTIPGSTGELFF
NA,TRBV10-1,CASSETQGNTIYF
NA,TRBV27,CASTLRGRAHEQYF
few,TRBV28,CASSVETNEKLFF
NA,TRBV5-4,CASSLVGLAGGTDTQYF
NA,TRBV5-4,CASSRDRTEISGNTIYF
NA,TRBV2,CASLTSSPQYF
NA,TRBV6-5,CASSSGQGAQQPQHF
few,TRBV6-6,CASSYPTGGAYEQYF
NA,TRBV19,CASSPSTTRSGVAFF
NA,TRBV19,CASSTQGGSYGYTF
NA,TRBV28,CASSLYRGQSYEQYF
NA,TRBV6-1,CASTRGRFGYNEQFF
NA,TRBV19,CASSIARGSLSTDTQYF
few,TRBV27,CASSWTGDYEQYF
NA,TRBV6-6,CASSSTGSSGANVLTF
NA,TRBV6-5,CAGEIGQTAGELFF
NA,TRBV28,CASQTTGLDEKLFF
NA,TRBV10-3,CAITGGGTEAFF
NA,TRBV4-1,CASSQVEGSEKLFF
NA,TRBV5-1,CASSSTGQGGETQYF
NA,TRBV27,CASSGTSGFYEQYF
NA,TRBV18,CASSPSQIYEQYF